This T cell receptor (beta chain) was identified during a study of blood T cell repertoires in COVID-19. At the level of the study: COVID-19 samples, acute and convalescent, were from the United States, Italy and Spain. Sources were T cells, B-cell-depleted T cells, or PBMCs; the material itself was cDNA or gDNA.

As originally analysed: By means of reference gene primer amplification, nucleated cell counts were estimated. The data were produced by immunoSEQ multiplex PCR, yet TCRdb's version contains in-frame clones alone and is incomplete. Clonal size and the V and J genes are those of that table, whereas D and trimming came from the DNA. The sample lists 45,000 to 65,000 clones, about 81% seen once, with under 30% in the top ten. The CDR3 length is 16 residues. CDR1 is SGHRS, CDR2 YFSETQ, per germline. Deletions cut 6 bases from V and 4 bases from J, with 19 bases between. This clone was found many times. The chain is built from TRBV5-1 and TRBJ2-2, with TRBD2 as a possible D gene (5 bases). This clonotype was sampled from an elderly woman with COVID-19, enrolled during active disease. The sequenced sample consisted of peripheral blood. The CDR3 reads CASTERTLTTTGELFF. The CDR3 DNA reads TGCGCCAGCACCGAGCGGACCTTAACCACCACCGGGGAGCTGTTTTTT. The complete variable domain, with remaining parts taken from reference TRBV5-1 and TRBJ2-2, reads KAGVTQTPRYLIKTRGQQVTLSCSPISGHRSVSWYQQTPGQGLQFLFEYFSETQRNKGNFPGRFSGRQFSNSRSEMNVSTLELGDSALYLCASTERTLTTTGELFFGEGSRLTVL.